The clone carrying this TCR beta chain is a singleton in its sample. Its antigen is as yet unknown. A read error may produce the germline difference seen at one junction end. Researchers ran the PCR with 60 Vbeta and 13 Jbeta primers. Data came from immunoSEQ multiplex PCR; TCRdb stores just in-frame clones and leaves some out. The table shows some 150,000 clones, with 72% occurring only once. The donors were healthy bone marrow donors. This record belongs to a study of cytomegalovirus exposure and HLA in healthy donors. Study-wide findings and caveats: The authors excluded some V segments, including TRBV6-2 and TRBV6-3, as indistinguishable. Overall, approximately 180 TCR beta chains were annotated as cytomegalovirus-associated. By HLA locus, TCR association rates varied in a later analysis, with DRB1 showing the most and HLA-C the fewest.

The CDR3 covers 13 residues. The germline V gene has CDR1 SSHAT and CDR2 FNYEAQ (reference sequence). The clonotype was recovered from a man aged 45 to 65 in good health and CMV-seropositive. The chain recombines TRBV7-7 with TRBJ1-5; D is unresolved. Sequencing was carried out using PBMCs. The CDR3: CASSLGPNQPQHF. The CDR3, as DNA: TGTGCTAGCAGCTTAGGGCCTAATCAGCCCCAGCATTTT. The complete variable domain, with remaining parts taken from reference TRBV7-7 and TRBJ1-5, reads GAGVSQSPRYKVTKRGQDVTLRCDPISSHATLYWYQQALGQGPEFLTYFNYEAQPDKSGLPSDRFSAERPEGSISTLTIQRTEQRDSAMYRCASSLGPNQPQHFGDGTRLSIL.